This entry lists 8 T cell receptor beta chains sequenced from one sample in a study of blood T cells in healthy people across ages (dated by TCRdb to between 2015 and 2017). Libraries were built with 5' RACE. Instrument on record: Illumina HiSeq 2500. A second PCR of roughly 7 to 11 cycles was performed with a sample-barcoded 5' primer and a J-beta primer mix. Clones were called with MiXCR by TCRdb after fastp trimmed the public reads at Q25, and only in-frame beta chains were retained. Identical CDR3 proteins give one entry, which carries the most common genes and DNA. Counted in this sample were roughly 900,000 distinct CDR3 sequences; roughly 52% of them appeared once. About an eighth of the sample is in the top ten clones. The sample taken for sequencing was blood. These receptors came from a man aged 25 to 45 in good health.

V is TRBV14 and J is TRBJ2-7; D unclear. The ends were cut back, 2 bases at V and 0 bases at J, with 8 bases in the middle. CDR3 length equals 14 residues. CDR1 is SGHDN, CDR2 FVKESK, per germline. CDR3 in DNA: TGTGCCAGCAGCCAACCCCGGAACTCCTACGAGCAGTACTTC. Its protein is CASSQPRNSYEQYF.

This clonotype occurred a few times. This chain joins TRBV12-3 or TRBV12-4 and TRBJ1-4; weak D call: TRBD1 (5 bases). The CDR3 sequence is 18 residues long. The ends were cut back, 6 bases at V and 4 bases at J, with 24 bases in the middle. The CDR3 protein is CASSPGIVTGGGNEKLFF. The CDR3 bases are TGTGCCAGCAGCCCGGGAATCGTAACGGGGGGGGGTAATGAAAAACTGTTTTTT.

The V and J genes are TRBV7-9 and TRBJ1-2, with TRBD1 matching over 9 bases. Trimming removed 5 bases from V and 8 bases from J; junction bases left unmatched: 9. The CDR3 has 14 residues. From germline, CDR1 is SEHNR and CDR2 FQNEAQ (reference sequence). The CDR3 spells CASSAADRGWGYTF. CDR3 sequence (DNA): TGTGCCAGCAGCGCCGCGGACAGGGGTTGGGGCTACACCTTC.

V is TRBV25-1 and J is TRBJ2-5; D uncertain. Germline V lookup: CDR1 MGHDK, CDR2 SYGVNS. Trimming removed 8 bases at V and 0 bases at J, with 16 bases between. This CDR3 contains 15 residues. The CDR3 nucleotides are TGTGCCAGCTCCTCCGCACGTACCTACCAAGAGACCCAGTACTTC. Protein: CASSSARTYQETQYF. The full variable domain, with the rest looked up from reference TRBV25-1 and TRBJ2-5, is EADIYQTPRYLVIGTGKKITLECSQTMGHDKMYWYQQDPGMELHLIHYSYGVNSTEKGDLSSESTVSRIRTEHFPLTLESARPSHTSQYLCASSSARTYQETQYFGPGTRLLVL.

This clonotype was recorded once. This could be a read error, since a much larger clone is one nucleotide away. The gene calls are TRBV29-1 and TRBJ2-1; D gene unclear. TRBJ2-7 explains the end of the DNA better; the J call may be wrong. Germline V gene sequence: CDR1 SQVTM, CDR2 ANQGSEA. The CDR3 is 13 residues long. The CDR3, as DNA: TGCAGCGCGGAGAGTGACACCTACAATGAGCAGTACTTC. It yields the protein CSAESDTYNEQYF.

This clonotype was recorded a few times. The V and J genes are TRBV4-3 and TRBJ1-5, with D unclear. V was trimmed by 0 bases and J by 7 bases, leaving 16 bases between them. CDR1 is LGHNA, CDR2 YSLEER, per germline. The length of the CDR3 is 16 residues. The CDR3 DNA sequence: TGCGCCAGCAGCCAAGATCCCTACGCTTCTGGGCAGCCCCAGCATTTT. Translation: CASSQDPYASGQPQHF.

This clonotype was seen once. V and J are TRBV7-2 and TRBJ1-5, with D perhaps matching TRBD1 (6 bases). The CDR3 contains 15 residues. Trimming stripped 4 bases from V and 6 bases from J, with 16 bases between. Germline loops: CDR1 SGHTA, CDR2 FQGNSA. CDR3 coding DNA: TGTGCCAGCAGCTGGACTTCAGGGGCGGGTCAGCCCCAGCATTTT. It codes for CASSWTSGAGQPQHF.

This clonotype was detected a few times. The rearrangement links TRBV7-9 to TRBJ2-4, with unresolved D. TRBJ2-7 explains the end of the DNA better; the J call may be wrong. Germline CDR1 and CDR2: SEHNR and FQNEAQ (reference sequence). This CDR3 has 12 amino acids. This CDR3 reads CASSHESYEQYF. The CDR3 region has the DNA TGTGCCAGCAGTCACGAGTCCTACGAGCAGTACTTC.